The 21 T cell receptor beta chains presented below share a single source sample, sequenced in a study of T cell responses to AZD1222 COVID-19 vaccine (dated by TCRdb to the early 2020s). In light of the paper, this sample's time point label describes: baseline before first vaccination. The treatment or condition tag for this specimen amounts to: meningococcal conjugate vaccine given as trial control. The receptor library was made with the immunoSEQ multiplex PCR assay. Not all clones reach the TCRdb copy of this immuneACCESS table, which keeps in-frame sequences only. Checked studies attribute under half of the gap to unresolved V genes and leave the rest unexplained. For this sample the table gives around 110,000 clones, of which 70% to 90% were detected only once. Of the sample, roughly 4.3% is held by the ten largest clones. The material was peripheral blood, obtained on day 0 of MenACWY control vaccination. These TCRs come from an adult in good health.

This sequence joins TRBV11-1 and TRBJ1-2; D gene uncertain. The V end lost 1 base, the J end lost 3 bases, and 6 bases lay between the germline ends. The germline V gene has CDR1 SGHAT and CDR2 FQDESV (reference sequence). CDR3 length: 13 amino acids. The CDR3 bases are TGTGCCAGCAGCTTAGAGGGAGACTATGGCTACACCTTC. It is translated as CASSLEGDYGYTF.

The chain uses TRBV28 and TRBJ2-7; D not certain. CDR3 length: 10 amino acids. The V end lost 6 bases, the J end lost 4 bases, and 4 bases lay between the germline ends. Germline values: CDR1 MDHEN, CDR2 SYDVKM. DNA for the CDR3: TGTGCCAGCAGCGGGTACGAGCAGTACTTC. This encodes CASSGYEQYF.

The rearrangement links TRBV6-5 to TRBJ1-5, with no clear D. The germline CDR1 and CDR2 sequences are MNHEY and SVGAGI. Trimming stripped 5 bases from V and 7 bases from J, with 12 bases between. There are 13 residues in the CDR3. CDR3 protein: CASSPWMGQPQHF. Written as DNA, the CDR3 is TGTGCCAGCAGTCCGTGGATGGGACAGCCCCAGCATTTT.

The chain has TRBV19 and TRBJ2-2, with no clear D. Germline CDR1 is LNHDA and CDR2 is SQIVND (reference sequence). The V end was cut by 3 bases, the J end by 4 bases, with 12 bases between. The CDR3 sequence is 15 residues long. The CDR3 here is CASSISAWGTGELFF. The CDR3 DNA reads TGTGCCAGTAGTATCTCCGCTTGGGGCACCGGGGAGCTGTTTTTT.

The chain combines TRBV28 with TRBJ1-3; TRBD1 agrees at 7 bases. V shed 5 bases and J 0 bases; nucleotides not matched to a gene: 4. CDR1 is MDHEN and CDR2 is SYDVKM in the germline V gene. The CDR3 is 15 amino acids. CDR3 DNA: TGTGCCAGCAGTCCTGGGACAGCCTCTGGAAACACCATATATTTT. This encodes CASSPGTASGNTIYF.

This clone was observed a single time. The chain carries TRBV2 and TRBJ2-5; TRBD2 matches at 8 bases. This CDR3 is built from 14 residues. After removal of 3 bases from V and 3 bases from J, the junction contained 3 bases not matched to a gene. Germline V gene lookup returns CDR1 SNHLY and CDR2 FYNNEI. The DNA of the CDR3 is TGTGCCAGCAGTGAGGAAGCGGGGGAAGAGACCCAGTACTTC. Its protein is CASSEEAGEETQYF.

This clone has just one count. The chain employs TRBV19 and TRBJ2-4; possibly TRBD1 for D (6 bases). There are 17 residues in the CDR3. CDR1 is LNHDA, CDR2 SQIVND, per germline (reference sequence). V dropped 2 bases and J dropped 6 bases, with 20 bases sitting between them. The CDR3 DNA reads TGTGCCAGTAGTATACCTCGGGGTAGGGGGTCGGGAAACATTCAGTACTTC. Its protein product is CASSIPRGRGSGNIQYF.

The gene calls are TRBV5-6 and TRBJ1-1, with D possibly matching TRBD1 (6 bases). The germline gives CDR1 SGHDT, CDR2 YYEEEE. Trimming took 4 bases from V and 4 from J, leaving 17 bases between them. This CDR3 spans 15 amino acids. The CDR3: CASSRPLGGPTEAFF. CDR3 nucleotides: TGTGCCAGCAGCCGTCCCCTGGGGGGGCCCACTGAAGCTTTCTTT.

The DNA for the CDR3 is TGTGCCAGCAGCGTAGGCCTGACACTGTACCAAGAGACCCAGTACTTC. It is translated as CASSVGLTLYQETQYF. The chain is built from TRBV9 and TRBJ2-5; no firm D call. V was cut by 0 bases and J by 0 bases, with 12 bases left in between. Germline CDR1 reads SGDLS; CDR2 reads YYNGEE. The CDR3 length is 16 residues.

CDR3 sequence (DNA): TGTGCCAGCAGCTCACGTATAGGCACGTACCAAGAGACCCAGTACTTC. This encodes CASSSRIGTYQETQYF. The chain combines TRBV11-2 with TRBJ2-5; no clear D. Germline CDR1 and CDR2: SGHAT and FQNNGV. There are 16 residues in the CDR3. The V gene lost 4 bases and the J gene lost 0 bases, with 15 bases spanning the gap.

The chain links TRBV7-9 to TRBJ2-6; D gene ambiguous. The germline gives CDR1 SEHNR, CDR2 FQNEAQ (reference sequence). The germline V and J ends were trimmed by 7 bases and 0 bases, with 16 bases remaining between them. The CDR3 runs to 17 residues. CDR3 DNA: TGTGCCAGCACCCGCTCCGCAGGAACCTCTGGGGCCAACGTCCTGACTTTC. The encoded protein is CASTRSAGTSGANVLTF.

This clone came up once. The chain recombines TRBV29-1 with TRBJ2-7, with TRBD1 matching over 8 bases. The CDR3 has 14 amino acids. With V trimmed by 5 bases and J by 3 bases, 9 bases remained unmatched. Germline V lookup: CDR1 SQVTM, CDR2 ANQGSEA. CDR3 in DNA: TGCAGCGTTCCCGGGACAGGAGGACTCTACGAGCAGTACTTC. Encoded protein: CSVPGTGGLYEQYF.

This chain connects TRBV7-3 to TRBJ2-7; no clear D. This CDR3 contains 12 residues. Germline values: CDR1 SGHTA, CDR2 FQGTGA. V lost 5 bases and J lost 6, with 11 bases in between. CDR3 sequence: CASSTYTGEQYF. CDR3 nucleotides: TGTGCCAGCAGCACCTATACGGGCGAGCAGTACTTC.

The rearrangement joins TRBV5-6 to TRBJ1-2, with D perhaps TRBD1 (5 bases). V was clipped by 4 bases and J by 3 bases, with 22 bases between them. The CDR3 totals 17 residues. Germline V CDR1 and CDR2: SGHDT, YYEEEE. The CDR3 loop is CASSGLGGPYTDYGYTF. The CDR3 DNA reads TGTGCCAGCAGCGGGTTGGGGGGACCCTATACTGACTATGGCTACACCTTC.

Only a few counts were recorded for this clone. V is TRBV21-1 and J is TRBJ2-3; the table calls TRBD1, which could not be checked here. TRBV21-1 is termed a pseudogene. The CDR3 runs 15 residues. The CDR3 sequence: CASSAPTGDPDTQYF. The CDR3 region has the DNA TGTGCCAGCAGCGCCCCGACAGGGGACCCAGATACGCAGTATTTT.

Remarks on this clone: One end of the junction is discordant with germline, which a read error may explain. The CDR3 reads CGSGLVVGARVRFGANVLTF. The CDR3 coding sequence is TGTGGTAGTGGTTTGGTAGTGGGGGCCCGTGTTAGGTTTGGGGCCAACGTCCTGACTTTC. The rearrangement links TRBV12-5 to TRBJ2-6, with D possibly matching TRBD1 (6 bases). The CDR3 totals 20 residues. The germline CDR1 and CDR2 sequences are LGHNT and FRNRAP.

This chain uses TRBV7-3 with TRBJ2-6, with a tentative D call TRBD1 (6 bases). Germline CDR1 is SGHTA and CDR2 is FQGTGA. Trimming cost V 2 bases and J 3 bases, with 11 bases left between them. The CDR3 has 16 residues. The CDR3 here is CASSLPGEYGANVLTF. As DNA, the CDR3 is TGTGCCAGCAGCTTACCAGGGGAGTATGGGGCCAACGTCCTGACTTTC.

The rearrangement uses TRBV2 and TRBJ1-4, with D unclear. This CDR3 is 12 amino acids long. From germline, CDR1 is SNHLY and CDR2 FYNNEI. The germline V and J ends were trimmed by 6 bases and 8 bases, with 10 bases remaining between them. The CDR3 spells CASSGSWEKLFF. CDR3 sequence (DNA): TGTGCCAGCAGCGGTTCTTGGGAAAAACTGTTTTTT.

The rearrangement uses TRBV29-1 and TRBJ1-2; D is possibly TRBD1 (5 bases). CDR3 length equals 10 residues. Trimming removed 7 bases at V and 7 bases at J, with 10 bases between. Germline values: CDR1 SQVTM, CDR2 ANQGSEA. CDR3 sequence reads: CSDDSGGYTF. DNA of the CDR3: TGCAGCGACGACAGTGGTGGCTACACCTTC.

The CDR3 coding sequence is TGTGCCAGCAGCTATATGTCCGGGACAGGGGCCTTCAGGGAGACCCAGTACTTC. This translates into CASSYMSGTGAFRETQYF. V usage is TRBV11-2 and J usage is TRBJ2-5, with TRBD1 identical over 10 bases. Germline CDR1 is SGHAT and CDR2 is FQNNGV. The CDR3 is 18 residues long. The J segment lost 5 bases and the V segment lost 4 bases, leaving 16 bases of the junction unmatched. Looking up the rest from reference TRBV11-2 and TRBJ2-5 gives the full variable domain: EAGVAQSPRYKIIEKRQSVAFWCNPISGHATLYWYQQILGQGPKLLIQFQNNGVVDDSQLPKDRFSAERLKGVDSTLKIQPAKLEDSAVYLCASSYMSGTGAFRETQYFGPGTRLLVL.

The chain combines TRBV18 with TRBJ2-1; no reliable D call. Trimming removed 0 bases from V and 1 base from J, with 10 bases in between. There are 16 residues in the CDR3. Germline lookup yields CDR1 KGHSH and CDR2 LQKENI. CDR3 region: CASSPPELRSYNEQFF. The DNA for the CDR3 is TGTGCCAGCTCACCACCGGAACTACGGTCCTACAATGAGCAGTTCTTC.